This T cell receptor (beta chain) was captured in a study of cytomegalovirus exposure and HLA in healthy donors. Looked up from germline, CDR1 is SGHVS and CDR2 is FQNEAQ. Trimming at V came to 5 bases and at J to 4 bases, leaving 4 bases not matched to a gene. The CDR3 contains 13 residues. About this clone itself: Its specificity is unknown.

Generated by immunoSEQ multiplex PCR, the TCRdb table keeps only in-frame clones and is missing some. The table includes fewer than 130,000 clones, 85% to 90% detected once. Study conclusions and caveats: Rarity held for most TCR sequences, but there were some public TCRs that occurred in many donors. Among TCR beta chains, those listed as cytomegalovirus-associated numbered around 180.

The sequence came from a woman in her twenties or thirties in good health and CMV-seropositive. The chain uses TRBV7-8 and TRBJ2-5; the match to TRBD1 covers 7 bases. Sequenced: PBMCs. The CDR3 DNA follows: TGTGCCAGCAGCCCGAACAGGGGAGAGACCCAGTACTTC. It codes for CASSPNRGETQYF.